This T cell receptor (beta chain) was sequenced for a study of blood T cell repertoires in COVID-19. Germline CDR1 ENHRY, CDR2 SYGVKD. CDR3 length: 15 residues. The junction had 12 bases not matched to a gene; V was cut back by 6 bases and J by 4 bases. Repertoires were generated with immunoSEQ multiplex PCR, while TCRdb's copy carries only in-frame clones and drops some. The top ten clones hold about 1.5% of a sample with 140,000 or so clones, about 80% of them seen once. People in the exposed group encountered a COVID-19 case within 2 weeks before entering the study. Input material: PBMCs or T cells enriched from blood (not recorded which). The clonotype was recovered from a woman between 18 and 30 years old who had been exposed to COVID-19. The J gene is TRBJ2-7, the V gene TRBV10-3; 7 bases agree with TRBD2. CDR3: CAIRAQGGPAYEQYF. CDR3 nucleotide sequence: TGTGCCATCAGAGCCCAGGGAGGGCCGGCGTACGAGCAGTACTTC.